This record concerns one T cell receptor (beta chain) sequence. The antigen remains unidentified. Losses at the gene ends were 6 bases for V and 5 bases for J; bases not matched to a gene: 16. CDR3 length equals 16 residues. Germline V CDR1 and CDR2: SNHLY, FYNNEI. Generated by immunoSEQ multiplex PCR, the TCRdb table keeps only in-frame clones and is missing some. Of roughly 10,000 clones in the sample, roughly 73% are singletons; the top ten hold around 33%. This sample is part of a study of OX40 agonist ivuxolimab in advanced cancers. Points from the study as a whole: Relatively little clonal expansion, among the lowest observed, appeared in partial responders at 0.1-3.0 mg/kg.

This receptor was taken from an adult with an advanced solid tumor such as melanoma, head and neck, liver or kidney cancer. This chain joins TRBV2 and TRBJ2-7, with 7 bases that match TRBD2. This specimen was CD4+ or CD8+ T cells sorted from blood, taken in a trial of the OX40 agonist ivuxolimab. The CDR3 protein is CASSPRLAAMRNEQYF. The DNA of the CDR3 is TGTGCCAGCAGCCCGCGGCTAGCGGCGATGCGAAACGAGCAGTACTTC.